This T cell receptor (beta chain) was captured in a study of glioma-infiltrating T cells after dendritic cell vaccination. On this clone: As yet, its antigen is unknown.

Study-wide results and caveats: Patients with more pretreatment TILs had longer time to progression and survival.

V lost 5 bases and J 5 bases, leaving 15 bases between the germline ends. Per germline, CDR1 LNHDA and CDR2 SQIVND (reference sequence). The length of the CDR3 is 14 residues. The immunoSEQ assay amplified TCRB CDR3 from up to roughly 2 ug DNA. Produced via immunoSEQ multiplex PCR; TCRdb's table is partial and in-frame only. The sample lists 90,000 to 95,000 clones, about 81% occurring once. The sample's time point: after dendritic cell vaccination, including at tumor progression/relapse. Patients had residual fresh-frozen tumor tissue and more than two years of survival data. All glioblastoma patients lacked an isocitrate dehydrogenase mutation.

This chain joins TRBV19 and TRBJ2-5; a weak D match, TRBD1 (6 bases). This sample comprised blood, obtained after dendritic cell vaccination. This sequence originates from a human donor with glioblastoma. The CDR3 DNA follows: TGTGCCAGTAGTTTTACATGGGACACCGAGACCCAGTACTTC. Amino acids: CASSFTWDTETQYF.